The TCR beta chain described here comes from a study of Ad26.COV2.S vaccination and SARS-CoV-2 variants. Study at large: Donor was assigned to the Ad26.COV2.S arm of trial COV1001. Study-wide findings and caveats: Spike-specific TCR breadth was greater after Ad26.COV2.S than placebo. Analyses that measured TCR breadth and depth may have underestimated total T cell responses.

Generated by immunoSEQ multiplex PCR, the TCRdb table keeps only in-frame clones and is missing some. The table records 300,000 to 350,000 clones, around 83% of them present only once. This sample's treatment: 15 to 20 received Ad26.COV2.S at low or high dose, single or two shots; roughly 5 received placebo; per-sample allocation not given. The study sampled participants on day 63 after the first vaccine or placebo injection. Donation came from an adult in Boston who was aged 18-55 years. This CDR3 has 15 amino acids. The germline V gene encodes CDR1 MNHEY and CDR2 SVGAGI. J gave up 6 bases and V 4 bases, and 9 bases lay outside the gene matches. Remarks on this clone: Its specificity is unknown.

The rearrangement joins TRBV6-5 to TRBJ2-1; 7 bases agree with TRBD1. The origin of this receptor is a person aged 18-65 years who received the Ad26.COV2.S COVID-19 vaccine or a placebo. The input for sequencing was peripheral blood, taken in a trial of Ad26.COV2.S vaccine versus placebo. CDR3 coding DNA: TGTGCCAGCAGTTCCGGACAGGTAGGAACCAATGAGCAGTTCTTC. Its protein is CASSSGQVGTNEQFF.